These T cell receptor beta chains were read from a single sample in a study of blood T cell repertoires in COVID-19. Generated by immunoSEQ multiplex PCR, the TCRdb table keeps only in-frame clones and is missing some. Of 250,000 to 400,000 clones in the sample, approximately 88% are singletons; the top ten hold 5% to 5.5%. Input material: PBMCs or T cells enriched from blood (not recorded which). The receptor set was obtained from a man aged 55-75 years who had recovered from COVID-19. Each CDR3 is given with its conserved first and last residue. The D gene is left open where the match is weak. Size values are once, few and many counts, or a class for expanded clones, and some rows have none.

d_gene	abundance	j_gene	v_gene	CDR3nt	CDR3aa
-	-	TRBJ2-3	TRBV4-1	TGCGCCAGCAGCCACCCCATGGACACAGGGCCAACAGATACGCAGTATTTT	CASSHPMDTGPTDTQYF
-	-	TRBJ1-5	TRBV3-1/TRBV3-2	TGTGCCAGCAGTTATACAGGGAATCAGCCCCAGCATTTT	CASSYTGNQPQHF
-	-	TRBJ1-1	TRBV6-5	TGTGCCAGCAGTTTCTACGGGGACACTGAAGCTTTCTTT	CASSFYGDTEAFF
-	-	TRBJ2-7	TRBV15	TGTGCCACCAGGAGGGCAGCCTCCTACGAGCAGTACTTC	CATRRAASYEQYF
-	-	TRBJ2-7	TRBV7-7	TGTGCTAGCAGCCAGATCACGGGAGTAAAACAGTACTTC	CASSQITGVKQYF
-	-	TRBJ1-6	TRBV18	TGTGCCAGCTCACTTGACCGGGATAATTCACCCCTCCACTTT	CASSLDRDNSPLHF
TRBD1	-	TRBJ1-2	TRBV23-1	TGCGCCAGCAGTCAATTGGGGGACAGCTATGGCTACACCTTC	CASSQLGDSYGYTF
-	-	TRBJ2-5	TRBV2	TGTGCCAGCACCCCACCAGACAACCAAGAGACCCAGTACTTC	CASTPPDNQETQYF
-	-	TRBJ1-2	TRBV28	TGTGCCAGCAGTTTATTTTCAGGTTCGAGAGGCTACACCTTC	CASSLFSGSRGYTF
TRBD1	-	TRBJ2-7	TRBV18	TGTGCCAGCTCAACCGGGACAGGGGCCTACGAGCAGTACTTC	CASSTGTGAYEQYF
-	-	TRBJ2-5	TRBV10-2	TGCGCCAGCAGTGCAGGGGTGGAGACCCAGTACTTC	CASSAGVETQYF
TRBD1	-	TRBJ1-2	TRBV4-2	TGTGCCAGCAGCAACCCCGACAGGGAAAACTATGGCTACACCTTC	CASSNPDRENYGYTF
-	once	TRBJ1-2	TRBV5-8	TGTGCCAGCAGCTTGGAGAAGCGGGGCGTCATAGGCTACACCTTC	CASSLEKRGVIGYTF
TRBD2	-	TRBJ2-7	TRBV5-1	TGCGCCAGCAGCTTCCAAAATAGCGGGAGCTACGAGCAGTACTTC	CASSFQNSGSYEQYF
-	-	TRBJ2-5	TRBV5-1	TGCGCCAGCAGCTTGCGGGGGACAGTAGAAGAGACCCAGTACTTC	CASSLRGTVEETQYF
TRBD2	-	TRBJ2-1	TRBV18	TGTGCCAGCTCACCACGGCTTCTAGCGGGAGGGGCCCGAAGAGGTAATGAGCAGTTCTTC	CASSPRLLAGGARRGNEQFF
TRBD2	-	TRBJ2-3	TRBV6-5	TGTGCCAGCAGCCTCGGCACTAGCGGAGCAGATACGCAGTATTTT	CASSLGTSGADTQYF
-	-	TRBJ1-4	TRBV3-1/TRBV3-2	TGTGCCAGCAGCCAACAACCGGGGAATAATGAAAAACTGTTTTTT	CASSQQPGNNEKLFF
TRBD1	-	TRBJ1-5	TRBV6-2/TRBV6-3	TGTGCCAGCAGTTATGTTACAGGGGTTCAGCCCCAGCATTTT	CASSYVTGVQPQHF
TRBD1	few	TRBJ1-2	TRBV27	TGTGCCAGCAGTTCACTGGGACAGGGGGGATTAAGCTATGGCTACACCTTC	CASSSLGQGGLSYGYTF
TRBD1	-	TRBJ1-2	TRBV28	TGTGCCAGCAGTACGGGACAGGCCACCTATGGCTACACCTTC	CASSTGQATYGYTF
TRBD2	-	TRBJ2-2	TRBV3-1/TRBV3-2	TGTGCCAGCAGCCAAGAAGCGGCTAGCGGGAGAACCGGGGAGCTGTTTTTT	CASSQEAASGRTGELFF
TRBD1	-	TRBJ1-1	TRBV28	TGTGCCAGCAGTCCTAGGACAGGGTCTTCGGACACTGAAGCTTTCTTT	CASSPRTGSSDTEAFF
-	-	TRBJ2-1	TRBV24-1	TGTGCCACCGGGGGGGCAGCGGGACCGAATGAGCAGTTCTTC	CATGGAAGPNEQFF
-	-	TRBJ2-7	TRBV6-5	TGTGCCAGCAGAAGAAGGGACGGAGGGGACGAGCAGTACTTC	CASRRRDGGDEQYF